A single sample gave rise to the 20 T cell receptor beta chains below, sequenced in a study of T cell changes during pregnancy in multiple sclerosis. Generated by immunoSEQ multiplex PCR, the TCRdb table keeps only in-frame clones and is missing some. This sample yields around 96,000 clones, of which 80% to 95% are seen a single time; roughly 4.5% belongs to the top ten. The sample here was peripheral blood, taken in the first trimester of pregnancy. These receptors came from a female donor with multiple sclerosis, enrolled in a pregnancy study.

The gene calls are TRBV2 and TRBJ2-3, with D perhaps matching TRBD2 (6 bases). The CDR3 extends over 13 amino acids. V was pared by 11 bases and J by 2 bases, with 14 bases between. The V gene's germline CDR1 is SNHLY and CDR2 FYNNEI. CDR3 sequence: CASTGGDTDTQYF. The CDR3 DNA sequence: TGTGCCTCCACCGGGGGAGACACAGATACGCAGTATTTT.

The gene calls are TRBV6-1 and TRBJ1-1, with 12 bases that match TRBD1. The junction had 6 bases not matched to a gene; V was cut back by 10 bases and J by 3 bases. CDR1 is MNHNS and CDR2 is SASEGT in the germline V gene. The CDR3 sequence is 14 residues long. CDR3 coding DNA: TGTGCCACTCGGGACAGGGGGCTGGACACTGAAGCTTTCTTT. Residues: CATRDRGLDTEAFF.

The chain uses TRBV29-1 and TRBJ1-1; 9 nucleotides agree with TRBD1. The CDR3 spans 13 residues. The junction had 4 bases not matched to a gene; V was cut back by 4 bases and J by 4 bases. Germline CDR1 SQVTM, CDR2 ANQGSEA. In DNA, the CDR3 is TGCAGCGTTGTGCCGACAGGGGGCACTGAAGCTTTCTTT. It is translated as CSVVPTGGTEAFF.

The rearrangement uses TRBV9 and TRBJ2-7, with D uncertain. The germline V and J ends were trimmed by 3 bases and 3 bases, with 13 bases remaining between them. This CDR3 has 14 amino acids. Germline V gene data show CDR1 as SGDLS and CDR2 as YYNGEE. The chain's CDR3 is CASSEQSFGYEQYF. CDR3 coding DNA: TGTGCCAGCAGCGAACAGAGCTTCGGCTACGAGCAGTACTTC.

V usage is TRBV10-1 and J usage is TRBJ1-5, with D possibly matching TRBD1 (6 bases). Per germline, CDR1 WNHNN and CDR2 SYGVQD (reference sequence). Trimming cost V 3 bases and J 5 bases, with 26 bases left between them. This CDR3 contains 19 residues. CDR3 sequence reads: CASSEGRSLNTGHDQPQHF. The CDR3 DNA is TGCGCCAGCAGTGAAGGACGGAGCCTAAATACAGGGCACGATCAGCCCCAGCATTTT.

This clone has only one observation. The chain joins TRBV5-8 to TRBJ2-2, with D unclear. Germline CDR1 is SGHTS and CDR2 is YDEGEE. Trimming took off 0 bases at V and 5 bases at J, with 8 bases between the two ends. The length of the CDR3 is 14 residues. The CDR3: CASSLGLWTGELFF. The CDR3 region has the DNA TGTGCCAGCAGCTTGGGACTGTGGACCGGGGAGCTGTTTTTT.

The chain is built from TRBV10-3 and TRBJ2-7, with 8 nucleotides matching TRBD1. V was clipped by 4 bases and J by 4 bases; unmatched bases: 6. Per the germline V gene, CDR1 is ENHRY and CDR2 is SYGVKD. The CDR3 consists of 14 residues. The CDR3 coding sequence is TGTGCCATCAGTGTGGGCAGGGGGCAATACGAGCAGTACTTC. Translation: CAISVGRGQYEQYF.

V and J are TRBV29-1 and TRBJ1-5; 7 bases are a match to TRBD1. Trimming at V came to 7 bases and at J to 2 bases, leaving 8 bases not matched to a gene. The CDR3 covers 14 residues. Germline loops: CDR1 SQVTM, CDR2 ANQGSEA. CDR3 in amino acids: CSAQGGTGNQPQHF. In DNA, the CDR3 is TGCAGCGCCCAGGGGGGTACTGGCAATCAGCCCCAGCATTTT.

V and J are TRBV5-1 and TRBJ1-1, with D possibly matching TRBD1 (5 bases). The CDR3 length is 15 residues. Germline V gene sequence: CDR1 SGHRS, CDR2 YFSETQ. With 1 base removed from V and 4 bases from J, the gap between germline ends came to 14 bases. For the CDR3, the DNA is TGCGCCAGCAGCTTGCAAGCGGGGCTGGGCACTGAAGCTTTCTTT. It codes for CASSLQAGLGTEAFF.

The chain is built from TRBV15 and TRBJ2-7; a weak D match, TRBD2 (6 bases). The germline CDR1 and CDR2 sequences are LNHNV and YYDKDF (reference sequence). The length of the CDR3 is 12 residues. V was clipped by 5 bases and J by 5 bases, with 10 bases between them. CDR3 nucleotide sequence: TGTGCCACCAGCCAGGGAGGCCACGAGCAGTACTTC. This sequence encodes CATSQGGHEQYF.

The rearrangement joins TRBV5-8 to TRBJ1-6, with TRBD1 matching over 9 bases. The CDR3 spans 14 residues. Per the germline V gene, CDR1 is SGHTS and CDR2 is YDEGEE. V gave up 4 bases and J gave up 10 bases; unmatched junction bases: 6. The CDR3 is CASSGGTGTSPLHF. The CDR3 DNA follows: TGTGCCAGCAGCGGGGGGACAGGGACATCACCCCTCCACTTT.

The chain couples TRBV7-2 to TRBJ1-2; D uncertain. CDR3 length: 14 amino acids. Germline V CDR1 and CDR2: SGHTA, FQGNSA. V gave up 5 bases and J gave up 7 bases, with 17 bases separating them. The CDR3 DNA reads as TGTGCCAGCAGCCCGCGACGCGGAGATAGTGGCTACACCTTC. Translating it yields CASSPRRGDSGYTF.

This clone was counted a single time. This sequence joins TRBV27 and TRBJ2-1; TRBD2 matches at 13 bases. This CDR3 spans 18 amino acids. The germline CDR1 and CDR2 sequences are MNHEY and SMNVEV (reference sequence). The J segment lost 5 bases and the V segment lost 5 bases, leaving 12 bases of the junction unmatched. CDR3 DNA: TGTGCCAGCAGTCTTGAACCTCCACTAGCGGGGGGGCACAATGAGCAGTTCTTC. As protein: CASSLEPPLAGGHNEQFF.

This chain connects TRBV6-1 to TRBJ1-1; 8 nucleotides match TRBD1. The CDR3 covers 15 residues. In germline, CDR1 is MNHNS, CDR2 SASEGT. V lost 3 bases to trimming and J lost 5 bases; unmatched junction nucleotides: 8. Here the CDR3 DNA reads TGTGCCAGCAGTGACCTGACAGGGGCGGGTACTGAAGCTTTCTTT. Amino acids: CASSDLTGAGTEAFF.

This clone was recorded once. CDR3 protein: CASSPPGDTEAFF. CDR3 sequence (DNA): TGTGCCAGCTCACCCCCGGGGGACACTGAAGCTTTCTTT. V and J are TRBV18 and TRBJ1-1; the D gene is possibly TRBD1 (5 bases). In germline, CDR1 is KGHSH, CDR2 LQKENI. The ends were cut back, 3 bases at V and 3 bases at J, with 8 bases in the middle. This CDR3 is 13 amino acids long.

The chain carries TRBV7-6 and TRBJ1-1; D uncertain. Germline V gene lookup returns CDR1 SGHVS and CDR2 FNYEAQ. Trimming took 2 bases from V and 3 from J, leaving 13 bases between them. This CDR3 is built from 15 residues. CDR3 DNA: TGTGCCAGCAGCTTATCGGCGGGGTTTGACACTGAAGCTTTCTTT. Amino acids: CASSLSAGFDTEAFF. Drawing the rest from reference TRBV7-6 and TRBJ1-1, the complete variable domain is GAGVSQSPRYKVTKRGQDVALRCDPISGHVSLYWYRQALGQGPEFLTYFNYEAQQDKSGLPNDRFSAERPEGSISTLTIQRTEQRDSAMYRCASSLSAGFDTEAFFGQGTRLTVV.

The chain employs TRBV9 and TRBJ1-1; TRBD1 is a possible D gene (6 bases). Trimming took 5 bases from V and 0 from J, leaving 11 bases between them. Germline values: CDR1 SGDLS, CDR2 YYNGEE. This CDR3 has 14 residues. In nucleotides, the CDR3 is TGTGCCAGCAGAGCCGGGACACTGAACACTGAAGCTTTCTTT. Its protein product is CASRAGTLNTEAFF.

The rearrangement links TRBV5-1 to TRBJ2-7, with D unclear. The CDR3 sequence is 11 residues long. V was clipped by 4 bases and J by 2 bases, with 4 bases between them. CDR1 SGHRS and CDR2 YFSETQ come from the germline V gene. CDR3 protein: CASSLAYEQYF. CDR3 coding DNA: TGCGCCAGCAGCCTTGCCTACGAGCAGTACTTC.

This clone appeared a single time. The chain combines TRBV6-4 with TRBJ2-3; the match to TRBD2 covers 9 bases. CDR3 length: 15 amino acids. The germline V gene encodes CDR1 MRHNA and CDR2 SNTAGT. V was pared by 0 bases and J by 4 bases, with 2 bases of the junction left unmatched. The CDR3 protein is CASSDSGLASDTQYF. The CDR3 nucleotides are TGTGCCAGCAGTGACTCGGGACTAGCCTCAGATACGCAGTATTTT.

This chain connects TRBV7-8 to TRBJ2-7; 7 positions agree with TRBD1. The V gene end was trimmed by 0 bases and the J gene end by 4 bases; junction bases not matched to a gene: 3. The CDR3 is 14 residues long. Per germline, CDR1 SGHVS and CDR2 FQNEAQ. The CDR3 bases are TGTGCCAGCAGCTTAGCAGGGGGCGAGTACGAGCAGTACTTC. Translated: CASSLAGGEYEQYF.